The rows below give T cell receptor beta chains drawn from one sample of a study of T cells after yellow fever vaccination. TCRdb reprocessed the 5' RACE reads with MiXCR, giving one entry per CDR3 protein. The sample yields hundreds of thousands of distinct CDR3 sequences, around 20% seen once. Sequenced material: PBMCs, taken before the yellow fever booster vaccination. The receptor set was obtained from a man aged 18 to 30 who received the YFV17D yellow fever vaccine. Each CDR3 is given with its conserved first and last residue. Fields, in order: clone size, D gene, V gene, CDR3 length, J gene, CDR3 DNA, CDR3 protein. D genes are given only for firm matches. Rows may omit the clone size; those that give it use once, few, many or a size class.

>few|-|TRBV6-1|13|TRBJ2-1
TGTGCCAGCAGTGCGACTAGATTGAATGAGCAGTTCTTC
CASSATRLNEQFF
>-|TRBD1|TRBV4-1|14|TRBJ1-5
TGCGCCAGCAGCAGACAGGGGGCGTACCAGCCCCAGCATTTT
CASSRQGAYQPQHF
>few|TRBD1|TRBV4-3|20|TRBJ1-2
TGCGCCAGCAGCCAAGATCTAGGGGAGACAGGGGTGTTCAATACATATGGCTACACCTTC
CASSQDLGETGVFNTYGYTF
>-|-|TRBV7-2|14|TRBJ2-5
TGTGCCAGCAGTCCTGCGGGGCGGGGAGAGACCCAGTACTTC
CASSPAGRGETQYF
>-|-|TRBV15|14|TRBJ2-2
TGTGCCACCAGTAGAGACGCCGACACCGGGGAGCTGTTTTTT
CATSRDADTGELFF
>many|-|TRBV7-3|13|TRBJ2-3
TGTGCCAGCAGCTCACGGGTCACAGATACGCAGTATTTT
CASSSRVTDTQYF
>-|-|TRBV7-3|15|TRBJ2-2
TGTGCCAGCAGCCCGTTGACAGGACACACCGGGGAGCTGTTTTTT
CASSPLTGHTGELFF
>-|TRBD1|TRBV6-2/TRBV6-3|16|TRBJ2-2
TGTGCCAGCAGTTCTTACCAGGGGGCGAACACCGGGGAGCTGTTTTTT
CASSSYQGANTGELFF
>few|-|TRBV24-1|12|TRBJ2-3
TGTGCCACCGGCGGGAACACAGATACGCAGTATTTT
CATGGNTDTQYF
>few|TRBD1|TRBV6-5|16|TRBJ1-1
TGTGCCAGCAGTTACTCGAACGCAGGGGGGAACACTGAAGCTTTCTTT
CASSYSNAGGNTEAFF
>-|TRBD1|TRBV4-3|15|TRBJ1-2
TGCGCCAGCAGCCAAGAATCCCAGGGGGCTGGCGGCTACACCTTC
CASSQESQGAGGYTF
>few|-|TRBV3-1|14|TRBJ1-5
TGTGCCAGCAGCCAAGATTCGGTGAATCAGCCCCAGCATTTT
CASSQDSVNQPQHF
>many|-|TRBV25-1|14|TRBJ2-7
TGTGCCAGCAGTCCACAAACTCCGCACTACGAGCAGTACTTC
CASSPQTPHYEQYF
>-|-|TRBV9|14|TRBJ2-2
TGTGCCAGCAGCGTGGAACAGTACACCGGGGAGCTGTTTTTT
CASSVEQYTGELFF
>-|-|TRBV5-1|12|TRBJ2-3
TGCGCCAGCAGCTCGGAGTCAGATACGCAGTATTTT
CASSSESDTQYF
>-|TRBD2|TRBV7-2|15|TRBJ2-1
TGTGCCAGCAGCTTCGGGGGGACGGGCAACAATGAGCAGTTCTTC
CASSFGGTGNNEQFF
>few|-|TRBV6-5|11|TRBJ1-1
TGTGCCAGCAGGTTGGGCACTGAAGCTTTCTTT
CASRLGTEAFF
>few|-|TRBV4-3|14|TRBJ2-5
TGCGCCAGCAGCCAAGATGAAGGAGGAGAGACCCAGTACTTC
CASSQDEGGETQYF
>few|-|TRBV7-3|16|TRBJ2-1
TGTGCCAGCAGCCCATGGTCGTCTGGGTCCTACAATGAGCAGTTCTTC
CASSPWSSGSYNEQFF
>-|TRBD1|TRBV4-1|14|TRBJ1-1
TGCGCCAGCAGCCCTACAGGGGTGGGCACTGAAGCTTTCTTT
CASSPTGVGTEAFF
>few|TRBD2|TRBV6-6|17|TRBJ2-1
TGTGCCAGCAGTTACCCTCCCTCGCGGGGGGAGGGGAATGAGCAGTTCTTC
CASSYPPSRGEGNEQFF
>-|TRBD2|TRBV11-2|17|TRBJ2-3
TGTGCCAGCAGCCCCCGACTAGCGGGGGATAACACAGATACGCAGTATTTT
CASSPRLAGDNTDTQYF
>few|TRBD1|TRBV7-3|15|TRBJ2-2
TGTGCCAGCAGCTTAACAGGACAGGCCACCGGGGAGCTGTTTTTT
CASSLTGQATGELFF
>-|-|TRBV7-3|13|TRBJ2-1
TGTGCCAGCAGCCGGGACACTCACTGGGAGCAGTTCTTC
CASSRDTHWEQFF
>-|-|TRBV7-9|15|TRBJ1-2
TGTGCCAGCAGCGCACCCGGGGGGTTGAACTATGGCTACACCTTC
CASSAPGGLNYGYTF
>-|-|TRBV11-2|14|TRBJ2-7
TGTGCCAGCAGCTTAGATCACGCCGGGGGCGAGCAGTACTTC
CASSLDHAGGEQYF
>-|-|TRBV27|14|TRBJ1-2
TGTGCCAGCAGTACCTACGTAGGGGATTACGGCTACACCTTC
CASSTYVGDYGYTF
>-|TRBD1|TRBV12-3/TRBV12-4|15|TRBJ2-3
TGTGCCAGCAGTTCGGACAGGCTGGGGCCGGATACGCAGTATTTT
CASSSDRLGPDTQYF
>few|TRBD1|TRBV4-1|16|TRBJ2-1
TGCGCCAGCAGCCAAGGACAGGGGTACTCCTACAATGAGCAGTTCTTC
CASSQGQGYSYNEQFF
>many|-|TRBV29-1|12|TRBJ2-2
TGCAGCGTGACGGGACCTACCGGGGAGCTGTTTTTT
CSVTGPTGELFF
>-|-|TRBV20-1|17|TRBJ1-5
TGCAGTGCTAGTCGGCCGATTTTTGGTGGGATTAATCAGCCCCAGCATTTT
CSASRPIFGGINQPQHF
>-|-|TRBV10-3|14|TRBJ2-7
TGTGCCATCAGCCCTGCCGGGTCCGCCTACGAGCAGTACTTC
CAISPAGSAYEQYF